The present T cell receptor (beta chain) was sequenced within a study of blood T cell repertoires in COVID-19. Study as a whole: COVID-19 samples from acute and convalescent phases originated in the United States, Italy and Spain. Sources were T cells, B-cell-depleted T cells, or PBMCs; the material itself was cDNA or gDNA.

How the authors handled the data: Researchers report that nucleated cell counts were estimated from reference gene primer amplification. Sequencing was performed with immunoSEQ multiplex PCR; in TCRdb, only in-frame clones are kept and a portion is missing. V and J calls and clone size are copied from that table; D and trimming were computed from the DNA. The data hold 150,000 to 170,000 clones, with approximately 86% observed a single time. The germline V gene has CDR1 SGHTA and CDR2 FQGNSA. The CDR3 has 16 amino acids. V lost 5 bases and J 1 base, leaving 15 bases between the germline ends. This clonotype originated in a man aged 60 to 69 with COVID-19, enrolled during active disease. Source material: peripheral blood. This sequence joins TRBV7-2 and TRBJ2-1, with TRBD1 as a possible D gene (6 bases). CDR3 sequence reads: CASSARGPSSYNEQFF. CDR3 sequence (DNA): TGTGCCAGCAGCGCCAGGGGTCCTTCTTCCTACAATGAGCAGTTCTTC.